Listed below are T cell receptor beta chains from one sample, sequenced in a study of cytomegalovirus exposure and HLA in healthy donors. Sequenced by immunoSEQ multiplex PCR; TCRdb stores in-frame clones only, minus some. Among some 170,000 clones listed, 86% were seen once. The specimen sequenced was PBMCs. Receptor source: a man younger than 35 in good health and CMV-seropositive. The CDR3 runs from the conserved cysteine through the conserved F or W. Fields, in order: J gene, D gene, V gene, clone size, CDR3 protein, CDR3 DNA. The D gene is left open where the match is weak. Not all rows give a size; the values are once, few, many and, for expanded clones, a class.

TRBJ2-7 | TRBD2 | TRBV27 | - | CASSLTSGSAYEQYF | TGTGCCAGCAGTTTAACTAGCGGGAGTGCCTACGAGCAGTACTTC
TRBJ2-2 | - | TRBV2 | once | CASSEELSGELFF | TGTGCCAGCAGTGAGGAGTTATCCGGGGAGCTGTTTTTT
TRBJ2-1 | - | TRBV2 | - | CASVLSGASGEQFF | TGTGCCAGCGTATTATCAGGGGCCTCTGGGGAGCAGTTCTTC
TRBJ2-3 | - | TRBV4-3 | - | CASSQEGDPRTDTQYF | TGCGCCAGCAGCCAAGAAGGGGATCCTAGGACAGATACGCAGTATTTT
TRBJ1-1 | TRBD1 | TRBV29-1 | - | CSAKDRAPEAFF | TGCAGCGCAAAAGACAGGGCTCCTGAAGCTTTCTTT
TRBJ1-5 | TRBD1 | TRBV15 | few | CATSSPEGAGQPQHF | TGTGCCACCAGCAGTCCGGAGGGGGCGGGTCAGCCCCAGCATTTT
TRBJ1-3 | - | TRBV30 | few | CAWSAISGNTIYF | TGTGCCTGGAGTGCTATCTCTGGAAACACCATATATTTT
TRBJ2-5 | TRBD1 | TRBV5-1 | - | CASSRDGTGGETQYF | TGCGCCAGCAGCCGGGACGGGACAGGGGGCGAGACCCAGTACTTC
TRBJ1-3 | - | TRBV10-3 | - | CAISSQGLSGNTIYF | TGTGCCATCAGCTCACAGGGCCTCTCTGGAAACACCATATATTTT
TRBJ2-3 | TRBD2 | TRBV18 | - | CASSPRLAGGTDTQYF | TGTGCCAGCTCACCAAGGCTAGCGGGGGGCACAGATACGCAGTATTTT
TRBJ2-3 | TRBD2 | TRBV7-9 | - | CASIASGSTDTQYF | TGTGCCAGCATTGCTAGCGGGAGCACAGATACGCAGTATTTT
TRBJ2-7 | - | TRBV4-3 | - | CASSQGEVSYEQYF | TGCGCCAGCAGCCAAGGGGAGGTCTCCTACGAGCAGTACTTC
TRBJ1-1 | - | TRBV6-1 | - | CASSVLSQMNTEAFF | TGTGCCAGCAGTGTGCTAAGCCAAATGAACACTGAAGCTTTCTTT
TRBJ2-1 | TRBD2 | TRBV6-6 | - | CASSPAGRSYYNEQFF | TGTGCCAGCAGTCCAGCGGGGCGGAGTTACTACAATGAGCAGTTCTTC
TRBJ2-1 | TRBD2 | TRBV6-4 | - | CASSRTGTSGDNEQFF | TGTGCCAGCAGTCGAACTGGCACTAGCGGTGACAATGAGCAGTTCTTC
TRBJ2-7 | TRBD2 | TRBV6-4 | - | CASKPEFRTSGFYEQYF | TGTGCCAGCAAACCGGAGTTTAGGACTAGCGGTTTCTACGAGCAGTACTTC
TRBJ2-7 | TRBD2 | TRBV6-5 | once | CASSLGTTSYEQYF | TGTGCCAGCAGTTTGGGGACTACCTCCTACGAGCAGTACTTC